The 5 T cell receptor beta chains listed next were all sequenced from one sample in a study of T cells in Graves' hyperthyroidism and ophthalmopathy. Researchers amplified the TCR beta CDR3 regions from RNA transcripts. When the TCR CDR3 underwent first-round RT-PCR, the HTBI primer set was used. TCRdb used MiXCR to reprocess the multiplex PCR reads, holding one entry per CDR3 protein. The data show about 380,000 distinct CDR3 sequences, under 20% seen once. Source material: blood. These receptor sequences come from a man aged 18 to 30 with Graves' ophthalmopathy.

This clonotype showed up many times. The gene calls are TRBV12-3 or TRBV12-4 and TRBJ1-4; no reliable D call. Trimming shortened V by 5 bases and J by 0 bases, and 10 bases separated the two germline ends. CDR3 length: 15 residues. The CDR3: CASSPGIATNEKLFF. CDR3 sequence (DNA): TGTGCCAGCAGTCCCGGAATTGCAACTAATGAAAAACTGTTTTTT.

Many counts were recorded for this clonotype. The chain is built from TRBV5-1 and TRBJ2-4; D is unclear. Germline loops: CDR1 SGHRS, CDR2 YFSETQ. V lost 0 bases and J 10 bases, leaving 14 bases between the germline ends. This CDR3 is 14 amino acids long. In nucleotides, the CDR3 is TGCGCCAGCAGCTTGGAGGGCAGGTCCAGGATTCAGTACTTC. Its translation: CASSLEGRSRIQYF.

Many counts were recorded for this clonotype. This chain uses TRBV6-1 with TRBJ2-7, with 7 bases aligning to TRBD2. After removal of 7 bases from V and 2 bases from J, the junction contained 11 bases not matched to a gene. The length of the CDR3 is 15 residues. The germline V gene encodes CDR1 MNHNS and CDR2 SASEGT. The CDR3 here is CASTSGTGDAYEQYF. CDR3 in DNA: TGTGCCAGCACCAGCGGGACCGGGGATGCCTACGAGCAGTACTTC.

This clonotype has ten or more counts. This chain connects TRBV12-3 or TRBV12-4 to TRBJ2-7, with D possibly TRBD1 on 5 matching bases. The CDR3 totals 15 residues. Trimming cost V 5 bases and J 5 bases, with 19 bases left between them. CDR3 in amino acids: CASSLLRESGNEQYF. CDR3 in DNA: TGTGCCAGCAGTCTCCTCAGGGAATCGGGCAACGAGCAGTACTTC.

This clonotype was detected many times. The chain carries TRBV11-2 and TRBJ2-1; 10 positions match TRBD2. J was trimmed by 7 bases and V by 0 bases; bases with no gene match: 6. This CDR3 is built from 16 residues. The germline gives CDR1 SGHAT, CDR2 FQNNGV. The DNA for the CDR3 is TGTGCCAGCAGCTTAGATTCAGCGGGGGGGCGAAATGAGCAGTTCTTC. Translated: CASSLDSAGGRNEQFF.